This T cell receptor beta chain was recovered during a study of blood T cell repertoires in COVID-19. Measured with immunoSEQ multiplex PCR; TCRdb has only the in-frame clones, and not every one. The sample yields 60,000 to 95,000 clones, roughly 90% seen once. This clone showed up just a few times. The V gene's germline CDR1 is KGHDR and CDR2 SFDVKD. V was clipped by 3 bases and J by 6 bases, with 8 bases between them. This CDR3 region has 13 residues. Sequenced sample: peripheral blood. This TCR derives from a woman at least 80 years old with active or convalescent COVID-19. This chain connects TRBV24-1 to TRBJ1-5; D is perhaps TRBD1 (5 bases). The CDR3 DNA reads as TGTGCCACCAGTGATGGCAGGGTTCAGCCCCAGCATTTT. It yields the protein CATSDGRVQPQHF.